The rows below give T cell receptor beta chains drawn from one sample of a study of brain T cells in children with intractable seizures. The repertoire was sequenced with immunoSEQ multiplex PCR; TCRdb's copy has only in-frame clones and lacks some. The sample consists of about 41,000 clones, around 90% of them appearing once. Material: peripheral blood, obtained at surgery. These receptors all stem from a girl aged 2 to 9 with tuberous sclerosis and intractable seizures. Each CDR3 is given without its conserved first and last residue.

CDR3 protein: ASSFGRETEAF
J gene: TRBJ1-1
V gene: TRBV12-3/TRBV12-4

CDR3 protein: SATTGQGPYP
J gene: TRBJ1-2
V gene: TRBV29-1

CDR3 protein: ASSRTTNEQF
J gene: TRBJ2-1
V gene: TRBV3-1/TRBV3-2

CDR3 protein: ASSQARGATDTQY
J gene: TRBJ2-3
V gene: TRBV4-2

CDR3 protein: ASTPSRLGKF
J gene: TRBJ2-1
V gene: TRBV2

CDR3 protein: ATSDSPRTGNTDTQY
J gene: TRBJ2-3
V gene: TRBV24-1

CDR3 protein: SASPWV
J gene: TRBJ2-1
V gene: TRBV20-1

CDR3 protein: ASSLWTSNEKLF
J gene: TRBJ1-4
V gene: TRBV4-1

CDR3 protein: SASLSGQGHFNYGYT
J gene: TRBJ1-2
V gene: TRBV20-1

CDR3 protein: ASSPQRGGQPQH
J gene: TRBJ1-5
V gene: TRBV18

CDR3 protein: ASSDRGGTDTQY
J gene: TRBJ2-3
V gene: TRBV2

CDR3 protein: ASSQAGTGLEETQY
J gene: TRBJ2-5
V gene: TRBV4-1

CDR3 protein: ASSLISPGGVAF
J gene: TRBJ1-1
V gene: TRBV28

CDR3 protein: ASSLELAGTDTQY
J gene: TRBJ2-3
V gene: TRBV7-2

CDR3 protein: AWSVGSRTEAF
J gene: TRBJ1-1
V gene: TRBV30

CDR3 protein: ASSPRGSGGPQTQY
J gene: TRBJ2-5
V gene: TRBV28

CDR3 protein: ASSHTRDTIY
J gene: TRBJ1-3
V gene: TRBV7-2

CDR3 protein: ASSLGRAGEQY
J gene: TRBJ2-7
V gene: TRBV12-3/TRBV12-4

CDR3 protein: ASRGRTGTAYEQY
J gene: TRBJ2-7
V gene: TRBV2

CDR3 protein: ASSQDLGQETQY
J gene: TRBJ2-5
V gene: TRBV3-1/TRBV3-2

CDR3 protein: ASSPLGQATSGNTIY
J gene: TRBJ1-3
V gene: TRBV27

CDR3 protein: ASSLGTGDYGYT
J gene: TRBJ1-2
V gene: TRBV5-1

CDR3 protein: ASSFGTANTEAF
J gene: TRBJ1-1
V gene: TRBV11-2

CDR3 protein: ASSQDIIQGGTEAF
J gene: TRBJ1-1
V gene: TRBV4-2

CDR3 protein: ASSKRGMGSYEQY
J gene: TRBJ2-7
V gene: TRBV21-1

CDR3 protein: ASSSASGESDTQY
J gene: TRBJ2-3
V gene: TRBV7-7

CDR3 protein: ASSLDTGLASYNEQF
J gene: TRBJ2-1
V gene: TRBV7-6

CDR3 protein: ASSFGWQVFYEQY
J gene: TRBJ2-7
V gene: TRBV5-1

CDR3 protein: ASSQAREETQY
J gene: TRBJ2-5
V gene: TRBV4-2

CDR3 protein: ATSREQGAGELF
J gene: TRBJ2-2
V gene: TRBV15

CDR3 protein: ASSNQLLEGSGGF
J gene: TRBJ2-1
V gene: TRBV5-1

CDR3 protein: ASRSDKGNTIY
J gene: TRBJ1-3
V gene: TRBV2

CDR3 protein: ASSPDRNNYGYT
J gene: TRBJ1-2
V gene: TRBV11-1

CDR3 protein: ARGTTSYNEQF
J gene: TRBJ2-1
V gene: TRBV2

CDR3 protein: ASSLDHRGATWTQY
J gene: TRBJ2-5
V gene: TRBV7-9

CDR3 protein: ASRLGVGANYGYT
J gene: TRBJ1-2
V gene: TRBV6-5

CDR3 protein: ASSLGQGGWNTEAF
J gene: TRBJ1-1
V gene: TRBV5-1

CDR3 protein: AWSVPRGQNTEAF
J gene: TRBJ1-1
V gene: TRBV30

CDR3 protein: ASSFAGSQETQY
J gene: TRBJ2-5
V gene: TRBV7-9

CDR3 protein: ASSPPTIMGYT
J gene: TRBJ1-2
V gene: TRBV18

CDR3 protein: ASSKGAAGRTEAF
J gene: TRBJ1-1
V gene: TRBV19

CDR3 protein: ASSQVTLVETQY
J gene: TRBJ2-5
V gene: TRBV4-1

CDR3 protein: SVQIGGANTGELF
J gene: TRBJ2-2
V gene: TRBV29-1

CDR3 protein: ASQGPYNEQF
J gene: TRBJ2-1
V gene: TRBV5-6

CDR3 protein: ASRNSMNTEAF
J gene: TRBJ1-1
V gene: TRBV6-5

CDR3 protein: ASSGQTSLKETQY
J gene: TRBJ2-5
V gene: TRBV2

CDR3 protein: ASSQLATEGNTIY
J gene: TRBJ1-3
V gene: TRBV4-2

CDR3 protein: ASSSRSPTENYGYT
J gene: TRBJ1-2
V gene: TRBV3-1/TRBV3-2

CDR3 protein: AWSVLVQDTQY
J gene: TRBJ2-3
V gene: TRBV30

CDR3 protein: ASSLVGASSGNTIY
J gene: TRBJ1-3
V gene: TRBV7-8

CDR3 protein: ASRPGQAPNQPQH
J gene: TRBJ1-5
V gene: TRBV5-1

CDR3 protein: ASTGGGGGETEAF
J gene: TRBJ1-1
V gene: TRBV2

CDR3 protein: ASSQAGGPQH
J gene: TRBJ1-5
V gene: TRBV3-1/TRBV3-2

CDR3 protein: ASSQGTGVQPQH
J gene: TRBJ1-5
V gene: TRBV3-1/TRBV3-2

CDR3 protein: ASSYSTNEKLF
J gene: TRBJ1-4
V gene: TRBV6-2/TRBV6-3